This TCR beta chain came from a study of blood T cell repertoires in COVID-19. Generated by immunoSEQ multiplex PCR, the TCRdb table keeps only in-frame clones and is missing some. There are around 200,000 clones in the sample; about 88% occur only once, and roughly 3% lies in the top ten. This clone was seen once. CDR1 is SGHRS, CDR2 YFSETQ, per germline. Losses at the gene ends were 4 bases for V and 2 bases for J; bases not matched to a gene: 6. This CDR3 contains 16 residues. The clonotype was recovered from a woman aged 25-40 years who had recovered from COVID-19. The J gene is TRBJ2-3, the V gene TRBV5-1; 11 bases fit TRBD2. The sequencing input was PBMCs or T cells enriched from blood (not recorded which). CDR3 coding DNA: TGCGCCAGCAGCCCCCGACTAGCGGGGATCACAGATACGCAGTATTTT. Protein product: CASSPRLAGITDTQYF.